The rows below give T cell receptor beta chains drawn from one sample of a study of blood T cell repertoires in COVID-19. TCRdb keeps only in-frame clones here, not all; method: immunoSEQ multiplex PCR. This sample has under 80,000 clones, with 80% to 90% found just once. The sequenced sample was peripheral blood. Source of these receptors: a man in his 70s with active or convalescent COVID-19. CDR3s include the opening cysteine and the closing phenylalanine or tryptophan. Fields, in order: J gene, V gene, clone size, D gene, CDR3 protein, CDR3 DNA. The D gene is left open where the match is weak. Only part of the rows carry a size: once, few, many, or a class if the clone is expanded.

j_call: TRBJ2-1
v_call: TRBV6-5
clone_size: -
d_call: -
cdr3_aa: CASTGGTHTYNEQFF
cdr3_nt: TGTGCCAGCACCGGAGGGACCCACACCTACAATGAGCAGTTCTTC

j_call: TRBJ2-1
v_call: TRBV14
clone_size: -
d_call: -
cdr3_aa: CASSPLEGVTNSYNEQFF
cdr3_nt: TGTGCCAGCAGCCCTCTGGAGGGAGTGACGAATTCCTACAATGAGCAGTTCTTC

j_call: TRBJ2-7
v_call: TRBV5-1
clone_size: -
d_call: TRBD1
cdr3_aa: CASSLEQGAAYEQYF
cdr3_nt: TGCGCCAGCAGCTTGGAACAGGGGGCAGCCTACGAGCAGTACTTC

j_call: TRBJ2-3
v_call: TRBV5-5
clone_size: once
d_call: -
cdr3_aa: CASSFISANTDTQYF
cdr3_nt: TGTGCCAGCAGCTTTATCTCAGCGAACACAGATACGCAGTATTTT

j_call: TRBJ1-6
v_call: TRBV3-1/TRBV3-2
clone_size: -
d_call: -
cdr3_aa: CASRTAPDTDSPLHF
cdr3_nt: TGTGCCAGCAGGACGGCACCTGACACTGATTCACCCCTCCACTTT

j_call: TRBJ2-6
v_call: TRBV9
clone_size: -
d_call: -
cdr3_aa: CASSSGGFSAANVLTF
cdr3_nt: TGTGCCAGCAGCTCTGGGGGCTTCTCGGCGGCCAACGTCCTGACTTTC

j_call: TRBJ2-5
v_call: TRBV3-1/TRBV3-2
clone_size: -
d_call: TRBD1
cdr3_aa: CASSQGGTAQETQYF
cdr3_nt: TGTGCCAGCAGCCAAGGGGGGACAGCCCAAGAGACCCAGTACTTC

j_call: TRBJ2-1
v_call: TRBV19
clone_size: once
d_call: TRBD2
cdr3_aa: CASSALAGGPGNEQFF
cdr3_nt: TGTGCCAGTAGTGCACTAGCGGGAGGGCCAGGGAATGAGCAGTTCTTC

j_call: TRBJ2-7
v_call: TRBV9
clone_size: -
d_call: -
cdr3_aa: CASIKRALGEQYF
cdr3_nt: TGTGCCAGCATAAAGCGGGCGCTTGGGGAGCAGTACTTC

j_call: TRBJ2-7
v_call: TRBV28
clone_size: -
d_call: TRBD2
cdr3_aa: CASSSPWLGGYSEQYF
cdr3_nt: TGTGCCAGCAGCTCCCCCTGGTTGGGGGGGTATTCCGAGCAGTACTTC

j_call: TRBJ1-6
v_call: TRBV27
clone_size: -
d_call: TRBD1
cdr3_aa: CASSEDRDSPLHF
cdr3_nt: TGTGCCAGCAGTGAAGACAGGGATTCACCCCTCCACTTT

j_call: TRBJ1-1
v_call: TRBV7-3
clone_size: -
d_call: TRBD1
cdr3_aa: CASSPGQLDAEAFF
cdr3_nt: TGTGCCAGCAGCCCGGGACAGCTGGATGCTGAAGCTTTCTTT

j_call: TRBJ1-3
v_call: TRBV18
clone_size: -
d_call: -
cdr3_aa: CASSPTVSSGNTIYF
cdr3_nt: TGTGCCAGCTCACCAACAGTGAGCTCTGGAAACACCATATATTTT

j_call: TRBJ2-1
v_call: TRBV6-4
clone_size: once
d_call: TRBD2
cdr3_aa: CASSTGEGRNEQFF
cdr3_nt: TGTGCCAGCAGTACGGGGGAGGGTCGGAATGAGCAGTTCTTC